Below are 14 T cell receptor beta chains sequenced from a single sample in a study of neurological immune-mediated disorders. One entry per CDR3 protein results from TCRdb running MiXCR on the 5' RACE reads. The sample includes about 30,000 distinct CDR3 sequences, about 6% of them seen just once. Sample: CD4+ T cells from blood. The receptors here all came from a woman aged 50 to 60 in good health.

This rearrangement joins TRBV6-6 to TRBJ1-5; TRBD1 aligns across 9 bases. Germline V lookup: CDR1 MNHNY, CDR2 SVGAGI (reference sequence). The CDR3 is made up of 15 amino acids. The V gene end was trimmed by 5 bases and the J gene end by 4 bases; junction bases not matched to a gene: 6. As DNA, the CDR3 is TGTGCCAGCAGTGGCGGGACAGGGAGGAATCAGCCCCAGCATTTT. Translating it yields CASSGGTGRNQPQHF.

This clonotype was recorded at least ten times. This chain joins TRBV18 and TRBJ2-7; no definite D call. Trimming pared 1 base from V and 3 bases from J, leaving 7 bases between. This CDR3 has 13 amino acids. The germline V gene encodes CDR1 KGHSH and CDR2 LQKENI. CDR3 nucleotides: TGTGCCAGCTCACCACGGGGTATCTACGAGCAGTACTTC. Its protein is CASSPRGIYEQYF. Full variable domain (rest looked up from reference TRBV18 and TRBJ2-7): NAGVMQNPRHLVRRRGQEARLRCSPMKGHSHVYWYRQLPEEGLKFMVYLQKENIIDESGMPKERFSAEFPKEGPSILRIQQVVRGDSAAYFCASSPRGIYEQYFGPGTRLTVT.

This clonotype counts as medium-sized. The genes are TRBV7-9 and TRBJ2-7; perhaps TRBD2 as D (6 bases). CDR3 length: 12 amino acids. The ends were cut back, 5 bases at V and 6 bases at J, with 11 bases in the middle. Per the germline V gene, CDR1 is SEHNR and CDR2 is FQNEAQ (reference sequence). CDR3 loop: CASSQSGFEQYF. DNA for the CDR3: TGTGCCAGCAGCCAGAGCGGGTTCGAGCAGTACTTC.

The sample holds many counts of this clonotype. The chain employs TRBV15 and TRBJ2-3, with a possible D match to TRBD1 (5 bases). The CDR3 extends over 13 amino acids. Trimming cost V 5 bases and J 4 bases, with 10 bases left between them. Germline V CDR1 and CDR2: LNHNV, YYDKDF (reference sequence). The CDR3 sequence is CATSVRVADTQYF. CDR3 sequence (DNA): TGTGCCACCAGCGTCAGGGTCGCAGATACGCAGTATTTT.

By share of the sample, this clonotype is medium-sized (0.01 to 0.1%). This chain's CDR3 is CASNVQGPNSPLHF. CDR3 sequence (DNA): TGTGCCAGCAATGTACAGGGACCCAATTCACCCCTCCACTTT. The chain employs TRBV27 and TRBJ1-6; tentatively, D is TRBD1 (6 bases). CDR3 length: 14 residues. The germline V gene encodes CDR1 MNHEY and CDR2 SMNVEV (reference sequence). Trimming removed 7 bases at V and 7 bases at J, with 14 bases between.

This clonotype turned up a few times. The chain uses TRBV30 and TRBJ2-7; D is possibly TRBD1 (6 bases). There are 14 residues in the CDR3. The V gene lost 3 bases and the J gene lost 3 bases, with 15 bases spanning the gap. Looked up from germline, CDR1 is GTSNPN and CDR2 is SVGIG (reference sequence). The CDR3 sequence: CAWRPPGQHYEQYF. CDR3 DNA sequence: TGTGCCTGGAGGCCTCCCGGACAGCACTACGAGCAGTACTTC.

This clonotype was observed many times. J is TRBJ1-4 and V is TRBV4-3; no firm D call. The CDR3 contains 16 residues. The V and J ends lost 1 base and 3 bases respectively, with 12 bases between them. Germline loops: CDR1 LGHNA, CDR2 YSLEER. CDR3 sequence (DNA): TGCGCCAGCAGCCAAGGTCCTTGGGGTCCTAATGAAAAACTGTTTTTT. Its translation is CASSQGPWGPNEKLFF.

This clonotype appeared many times. The chain has TRBV28 and TRBJ1-6; a possible D gene is TRBD1 (5 bases). This CDR3 contains 14 residues. The germline V gene encodes CDR1 MDHEN and CDR2 SYDVKM. V lost 1 base, J lost 9 bases, and 10 bases lay in between. In DNA, the CDR3 is TGTGCCAGCAGTTTATTTCCCGGGGGTTCACCCCTCCACTTT. Residues: CASSLFPGGSPLHF.

This clonotype appeared many times. This chain connects TRBV10-3 to TRBJ1-2, with D maybe TRBD1 (5 bases). The CDR3 sequence is 16 residues long. Trimming took off 3 bases at V and 4 bases at J, with 18 bases between the two ends. Germline V lookup: CDR1 ENHRY, CDR2 SYGVKD. The CDR3 protein is CAISDGTPTYPYGYTF. The CDR3 DNA reads as TGTGCCATCAGTGACGGGACCCCGACTTACCCCTATGGCTACACCTTC.

This clonotype has ten or more counts. CDR3 DNA sequence: TGTGCCAGCAGCTCCGCAAGGACTGAAGCTTTCTTT. Translating gives CASSSARTEAFF. This rearrangement joins TRBV11-2 to TRBJ1-1; D call uncertain. The germline V and J ends were trimmed by 4 bases and 5 bases, with 8 bases remaining between them. The CDR3 has 12 residues. Per the germline V gene, CDR1 is SGHAT and CDR2 is FQNNGV.

In its sample, this clonotype was seen many times. This rearrangement joins TRBV19 to TRBJ1-2; weak D call: TRBD1 (5 bases). The CDR3 extends over 12 amino acids. The V end lost 3 bases, the J end lost 5 bases, and 7 bases lay between the germline ends. The V gene's germline CDR1 is LNHDA and CDR2 SQIVND (reference sequence). The CDR3 region has the DNA TGTGCCAGTAGTATGACAGAGTATGGCTACACCTTC. Its translation is CASSMTEYGYTF.

This clonotype was counted ten times or more. This sequence joins TRBV12-3 or TRBV12-4 and TRBJ2-1; 14 nucleotides match TRBD2. V lost 5 bases, J lost 7 bases, and 4 bases stayed unmatched. The CDR3 consists of 15 residues. CDR3 sequence reads: CASSPGTSGSNEQFF. The DNA of the CDR3 is TGTGCCAGCAGTCCCGGGACTAGCGGGAGTAATGAGCAGTTCTTC.

This clonotype was counted many times. The chain employs TRBV20-1 and TRBJ2-1; 11 nucleotides align to TRBD2. Per germline, CDR1 DFQATT and CDR2 SNEGSKA (reference sequence). Trimming took 4 bases from V and 6 from J; bases not matched to a gene: 5. The length of the CDR3 is 14 residues. This CDR3 reads CSAITSGGPNEQFF. CDR3 DNA sequence: TGCAGTGCTATAACTAGCGGGGGACCCAATGAGCAGTTCTTC.

There are many counts of this clonotype. The V and J genes are TRBV7-9 and TRBJ1-5, with 9 positions matching TRBD1. V was pared by 2 bases and J by 7 bases, with 9 bases of the junction left unmatched. Germline loops: CDR1 SEHNR, CDR2 FQNEAQ (reference sequence). CDR3 size: 16 residues. Here the CDR3 DNA reads TGTGCCAGCAGCTTATCCCCCGACAGGGGGATACAGCCCCAGCATTTT. Its translation is CASSLSPDRGIQPQHF. Looking up the rest from reference TRBV7-9 and TRBJ1-5 gives the full variable domain: DTGVSQNPRHKITKRGQNVTFRCDPISEHNRLYWYRQTLGQGPEFLTYFQNEAQLEKSRLLSDRFSAERPKGSFSTLEIQRTEQGDSAMYLCASSLSPDRGIQPQHFGDGTRLSIL.